This TCR beta chain was sequenced for a study of T cell responses to AZD1222 COVID-19 vaccine. CDR1 is SNHLY, CDR2 FYNNEI, per germline. The CDR3 contains 12 residues. Between the trimmed V and J ends, which lost 5 bases and 7 bases, there was a span of 9 bases. This clone was recorded only once. The antigen is unknown. Profiling relied on immunoSEQ multiplex PCR, and the TCRdb table lists in-frame clones only, not all of them. The data show about 150,000 clones, 90% seen once. Study results and caveats: Just five or six AZD1222 recipients were seropositive at baseline. Spike-specific TCRs gained breadth and depth after people received two AZD1222 doses. The donor cohort was predominantly white British with a female majority, and clonal diversity may have been underestimated.

The sequencing used peripheral blood, collected 28 days after the second AZD1222 dose. The rearrangement uses TRBV2 and TRBJ1-5; D is uncertain. The sequence was collected from an adult who received the AZD1222 COVID-19 vaccine. As DNA, the CDR3 is TGTGCCAGCAGTCGAGTGGAACAGCCCCAGCATTTT. Protein product: CASSRVEQPQHF.